These 4 T cell receptor beta chains originate from one sample sequenced in a study of immune heterogeneity within non-small cell lung tumors (dated by TCRdb to 2017 to 2018). For the TCR template, genomic DNA was extracted from bulk tumor tissue, and approximately 600 ng of gDNA was amplified for each sample. During surgery, multiple biopsies were taken from each primary tumor and placed as far apart as possible within the tumor mass. The study cohort was described as untreated, and patients were newly diagnosed NSCLC cases undergoing curative surgery. Sequenced using a HiSeq X Ten. The TCR beta CDR3 region was amplified with a multiplex PCR system, in which a first round of roughly 10 cycles was run using 32 V-gene forward and 13 J-gene reverse primers. In-frame beta chains were kept once TCRdb had trimmed the public reads at Q25 with fastp and called clones with MiXCR. CDR3 protein duplicates are merged, each entry listing the most common genes and DNA. This sample comprises 10,000 to 15,000 distinct CDR3 sequences, less than 30% of them detected only once. The ten largest clones add up to around an eighth of the sample.

The specimen was lung tumor tissue. The receptor set was obtained from a man in his fifties with non-small cell lung cancer.

This clonotype has ten or more counts. This chain connects TRBV7-2 to TRBJ1-2, with D possibly being TRBD1 (6 bases). V lost 1 base to trimming and J lost 2 bases, with 8 bases between them. Germline CDR1 and CDR2: SGHTA and FQGNSA. This CDR3 is built from 14 residues. Here the CDR3 DNA reads TGTGCCAGCAGCTTAGACGGGGGCAACTATGGCTACACCTTC. Encoded protein: CASSLDGGNYGYTF.

As concerns this clonotype: This may be a read error: a much more frequent sequence differs by one nucleotide. The chain combines TRBV30 with TRBJ1-1; D not certain. Germline V lookup: CDR1 GTSNPN, CDR2 SVGIG (reference sequence). The CDR3 consists of 11 residues. Written as DNA, the CDR3 is TGTGCCTGGATAAGGAGGTCTGAAGTTTTCTTT. This encodes CAWIRRSEVFF.

This clonotype was detected many times. The gene calls are TRBV5-6 and TRBJ2-7; unclear D gene. The CDR3 sequence is 14 residues long. Germline values: CDR1 SGHDT, CDR2 YYEEEE. V was trimmed by 4 bases and J by 2 bases, leaving 13 bases between them. The CDR3 DNA follows: TGTGCCAGCAGCGGTGGGCGTATTACCTACGAGCAGTACTTC. Encoded protein: CASSGGRITYEQYF.

This sequence joins TRBV3-1 and TRBJ1-2; D is uncertain. This CDR3 is 15 amino acids long. The V end was cut by 4 bases, the J end by 6 bases, with 18 bases between. CDR1 is LGHDT, CDR2 YNNKEL, per germline (reference sequence). The CDR3 spells CASSLRSPTGNGYTF. CDR3 DNA: TGTGCCAGCAGCCTCAGAAGTCCGACGGGTAATGGCTACACCTTC. The full variable domain, with the rest looked up from reference TRBV3-1 and TRBJ1-2, is DTAVSQTPKYLVTQMGNDKSIKCEQNLGHDTMYWYKQDSKKFLKIMFSYNNKELIINETVPNRFSPKSPDKAHLNLHINSLELGDSAVYFCASSLRSPTGNGYTFGSGTRLTVV.